These 32 T cell receptor beta chains were all obtained from the same sample, sequenced in a study of T cell clones after liver transplantation. Profiled with immunoSEQ multiplex PCR; TCRdb holds only in-frame clones, not every one. This sample carries around 100,000 clones, about 81% of them seen once, and the ten largest clones take around 2.9%. Sequencing used CD4+ T cells from blood, obtained 47 months after liver transplant. All receptors come from a human patient who received a liver transplant. The graft donor may be the source of some T cells.

This clone is a singleton in its sample. The chain has TRBV29-1 and TRBJ2-1, with D possibly called TRBD1 or TRBD2 (5 bases each). Per germline, CDR1 SQVTM and CDR2 ANQGSEA. The CDR3 loop spans 11 amino acids. Trimming removed 7 bases at V and 6 bases at J, with 10 bases between. CDR3 coding DNA: TGCAGCGCTGGGGGTTTCAATGAGCAGTTCTTC. This gives the protein CSAGGFNEQFF.

This CDR3 reads CASSLGIMNTEAFF. The CDR3 DNA sequence: TGTGCCAGCAGTTTAGGGATTATGAACACTGAAGCTTTCTTT. V and J are TRBV27 and TRBJ1-1, with unresolved D. With 2 bases removed from V and 0 bases from J, the gap between germline ends came to 7 bases. The CDR3 extends over 14 amino acids. CDR1 and CDR2 from the germline V gene are MNHEY and SMNVEV (reference sequence).

The chain is built from TRBV5-4 and TRBJ1-1; D call uncertain. There are 16 residues in the CDR3. Germline lookup yields CDR1 SGHNT and CDR2 YYREEE (reference sequence). V was cut by 0 bases and J by 1 base, with 13 bases left in between. In DNA, the CDR3 is TGTGCCAGCAGCTTGGAAGGCAGCTCTCAGAACACTGAAGCTTTCTTT. The encoded protein is CASSLEGSSQNTEAFF.

The genes are TRBV7-8 and TRBJ1-2; D uncertain. The CDR3 consists of 13 residues. Germline CDR1 is SGHVS and CDR2 is FQNEAQ. Trimming removed 3 bases from V and 2 bases from J, with 7 bases in between. CDR3 protein: CASSFGLNYGYTF. In DNA form, the CDR3 reads TGTGCCAGCAGCTTCGGACTGAACTATGGCTACACCTTC.

This clone was detected a few times. This rearrangement joins TRBV10-3 to TRBJ2-2; 12 bases map to TRBD2. With V trimmed by 6 bases and J by 6 bases, 8 bases remained unmatched. The CDR3 sequence is 16 residues long. In germline, CDR1 is ENHRY, CDR2 SYGVKD. The CDR3 DNA is TGTGCCATCAGCGGACTAGCGGGGAGTAGGGCCGGGGAGCTGTTTTTT. Amino acid sequence: CAISGLAGSRAGELFF.

This rearrangement joins TRBV28 to TRBJ2-7; D gene ambiguous. Germline CDR1 and CDR2: MDHEN and SYDVKM. The CDR3 length is 12 residues. V was cut by 6 bases and J by 0 bases, with 6 bases left in between. The chain's CDR3 is CASSRISYEQYF. CDR3 coding DNA: TGTGCCAGCAGCCGGATCTCCTACGAGCAGTACTTC. Looking up the rest from reference TRBV28 and TRBJ2-7 gives the full variable domain: DVKVTQSSRYLVKRTGEKVFLECVQDMDHENMFWYRQDPGLGLRLIYFSYDVKMKEKGDIPEGYSVSREKKERFSLILESASTNQTSMYLCASSRISYEQYFGPGTRLTVT.

This clone was detected only a few times. The chain carries TRBV11-2 and TRBJ2-6; 9 bases fit TRBD1. With 5 bases clipped from V and 1 base from J, the junction kept 3 bases outside the gene matches. The CDR3 length is 16 residues. CDR1 SGHAT and CDR2 FQNNGV come from the germline V gene. For the CDR3, the DNA is TGTGCCAGCAGCCTGACAGGGGGATCTGGGGCCAACGTCCTGACTTTC. As protein: CASSLTGGSGANVLTF.

V usage is TRBV25-1 and J usage is TRBJ2-1; D is tentatively TRBD1 or TRBD2 (5 bases each). CDR1 and CDR2 from the germline V gene are MGHDK and SYGVNS. The CDR3 is made up of 15 amino acids. Trimming cost V 5 bases and J 0 bases, with 11 bases left between them. The CDR3 region is CASSKAGSSYNEQFF. The CDR3 DNA reads TGTGCCAGCAGTAAGGCAGGGAGCTCCTACAATGAGCAGTTCTTC. The full variable domain, in which reference TRBV25-1 and TRBJ2-1 provide the parts outside the CDR3, is EADIYQTPRYLVIGTGKKITLECSQTMGHDKMYWYQQDPGMELHLIHYSYGVNSTEKGDLSSESTVSRIRTEHFPLTLESARPSHTSQYLCASSKAGSSYNEQFFGPGTRLTVL.

The rearrangement joins TRBV30 to TRBJ1-4; D not resolved. V was cut by 4 bases and J by 4 bases, with 10 bases left in between. Germline loops: CDR1 GTSNPN, CDR2 SVGIG (reference sequence). The CDR3 spans 13 residues. CDR3 sequence (DNA): TGTGCCTGGACACGGTTCTTTAATGAAAAACTGTTTTTT. It specifies CAWTRFFNEKLFF.

The chain combines TRBV4-2 with TRBJ2-3, with 8 nucleotides matching TRBD2. The CDR3 sequence is 14 residues long. CDR1 is LGHNA and CDR2 is YNFKEQ in the germline V gene. V trimming: 3 bases; J trimming: 5 bases; junction bases outside the gene matches: 4. The DNA of the CDR3 is TGTGCCAGCAGCCACGGGGGGGTGAGAGATACGCAGTATTTT. This gives the protein CASSHGGVRDTQYF.

This clone was observed a few times. The gene calls are TRBV18 and TRBJ1-5, with D unclear. In germline, CDR1 is KGHSH, CDR2 LQKENI. Trimming left V 3 bases short and J 8 bases short, with 11 bases between. This CDR3 comprises 13 residues. Here the CDR3 DNA reads TGTGCCAGCTCACCGAATGGGTACGAGCCCCAGCATTTT. This translates into CASSPNGYEPQHF.

In DNA form, the CDR3 reads TGTGCCAGCAGCTTTAACGGGAACATTCAGTACTTC. The encoded protein is CASSFNGNIQYF. The V call is TRBV7-2, the J call TRBJ2-4; D unresolved. CDR1 is SGHTA, CDR2 FQGNSA, per germline. The CDR3 length is 12 residues. Deletions cut 3 bases from V and 7 bases from J, with 7 bases between.

The chain recombines TRBV11-3 with TRBJ2-5, with a tentative D call TRBD1 (5 bases). Between the trimmed V and J ends, which lost 1 base and 5 bases, there was a span of 14 bases. Germline CDR1 and CDR2: SGHNT and YENEEA. The CDR3 length is 15 residues. The CDR3 nucleotides are TGTGCCAGCAGCTTAGCCAAGGGGCCTACGGAGACCCAGTACTTC. Protein: CASSLAKGPTETQYF. Filled out from reference TRBV11-3 and TRBJ2-5, the complete variable domain reads EAGVVQSPRYKIIEKKQPVAFWCNPISGHNTLYWYLQNLGQGPELLIRYENEEAVDDSQLPKDRFSAERLKGVDSTLKIQPAELGDSAVYLCASSLAKGPTETQYFGPGTRLLVL.

This chain links TRBV29-1 with TRBJ1-2, with D possibly being TRBD1 (6 bases). From germline, CDR1 is SQVTM and CDR2 ANQGSEA. The V gene lost 0 bases and the J gene lost 2 bases, with 16 bases spanning the gap. CDR3 length: 16 amino acids. The CDR3 protein is CSVEDRGRGGNYGYTF. CDR3 in DNA: TGCAGCGTTGAAGATAGGGGCAGGGGAGGAAACTATGGCTACACCTTC.

This chain connects TRBV13 to TRBJ2-3; 7 nucleotides line up with TRBD2. Germline CDR1 reads PRHDT; CDR2 reads FYEKMQ (reference sequence). V shed 5 bases, J shed 3 bases, and the junction held 2 bases outside the gene matches. The CDR3 spans 13 residues. Written as DNA, the CDR3 is TGTGCCAGCAGCCTGGGGGGGACAGATACGCAGTATTTT. This codes for CASSLGGTDTQYF.

This rearrangement joins TRBV4-2 to TRBJ1-1; D is perhaps TRBD1 (5 bases). Germline CDR1 LGHNA, CDR2 YNFKEQ. The length of the CDR3 is 13 residues. The V and J ends lost 0 bases and 9 bases respectively, with 11 bases between them. The CDR3 here is CASSQDGGGKAFF. The DNA for the CDR3 is TGTGCCAGCAGCCAAGATGGCGGGGGGAAAGCTTTCTTT.

The chain links TRBV29-1 to TRBJ2-3; D not resolved. Germline V gene lookup returns CDR1 SQVTM and CDR2 ANQGSEA. V dropped 2 bases and J dropped 6 bases, with 15 bases sitting between them. This CDR3 region has 14 residues. CDR3 protein: CSVEFFPRTDTQYF. In DNA form, the CDR3 reads TGCAGCGTTGAATTTTTTCCCAGAACTGATACGCAGTATTTT.

The V gene is TRBV6-1, the J gene TRBJ2-1; 14 bases fit TRBD2. Germline V gene data show CDR1 as MNHNS and CDR2 as SASEGT. The trim removed 1 base at V and 7 bases at J, leaving 6 bases unmatched. The CDR3 is made up of 17 amino acids. The CDR3 spells CASSEETSGGAPNEQFF. The CDR3 DNA is TGTGCCAGCAGTGAAGAGACTAGCGGGGGGGCTCCAAATGAGCAGTTCTTC.

This clone appeared a single time. The gene calls are TRBV5-4 and TRBJ2-5, with D possibly matching TRBD2 (6 bases). The V gene's germline CDR1 is SGHNT and CDR2 YYREEE (reference sequence). The CDR3 is 13 residues long. Trimming took off 0 bases at V and 7 bases at J, with 10 bases between the two ends. CDR3: CASSLGGGGTQYF. The DNA for the CDR3 is TGTGCCAGCAGCTTGGGGGGAGGTGGGACCCAGTACTTC.

This clone was found a few times. This chain links TRBV2 with TRBJ2-2; 8 bases match TRBD2. The CDR3 runs 15 residues. Germline V lookup: CDR1 SNHLY, CDR2 FYNNEI. Unmatched junction bases numbered 3, after V lost 6 bases and J lost 0 bases. The CDR3: CASRETSANTGELFF. In DNA form, the CDR3 reads TGTGCCAGCAGGGAGACTAGCGCGAACACCGGGGAGCTGTTTTTT.

The chain recombines TRBV19 with TRBJ1-4; 10 nucleotides align to TRBD1. This CDR3 has 16 amino acids. The V gene end was trimmed by 0 bases and the J gene end by 8 bases; junction bases not matched to a gene: 6. CDR1 and CDR2 (germline): LNHDA, SQIVND (reference sequence). The CDR3 sequence: CASSIDGTGVVEKLFF. DNA for the CDR3: TGTGCCAGTAGTATAGATGGGACAGGGGTTGTGGAAAAACTGTTTTTT. Based on the CDR3 plus reference TRBV19 and TRBJ1-4, the full variable domain is DGGITQSPKYLFRKEGQNVTLSCEQNLNHDAMYWYRQDPGQGLRLIYYSQIVNDFQKGDIAEGYSVSREKKESFPLTVTSAQKNPTAFYLCASSIDGTGVVEKLFFGSGTQLSVL.

The chain carries TRBV9 and TRBJ1-4; D call uncertain. Trimming left V 0 bases short and J 4 bases short, with 4 bases between. CDR1 is SGDLS, CDR2 YYNGEE, per germline. This CDR3 has 13 amino acids. This CDR3 reads CASSVAVNEKLFF. CDR3 nucleotide sequence: TGTGCCAGCAGCGTAGCTGTTAATGAAAAACTGTTTTTT.

A single count supports this clone. This sequence joins TRBV27 and TRBJ1-4; D is possibly TRBD1 (6 bases). The V gene lost 9 bases and the J gene lost 5 bases, with 31 bases spanning the gap. The V gene's germline CDR1 is MNHEY and CDR2 SMNVEV (reference sequence). This CDR3 has 19 residues. As DNA, the CDR3 is TGTGCCAGTAGATCAACCCGGACAGCCATTATTACCTCCAATGAAAAACTGTTTTTT. This sequence encodes CASRSTRTAIITSNEKLFF. The full variable domain, with the rest looked up from reference TRBV27 and TRBJ1-4, is EAQVTQNPRYLITVTGKKLTVTCSQNMNHEYMSWYRQDPGLGLRQIYYSMNVEVTDKGDVPEGYKVSRKEKRNFPLILESPSPNQTSLYFCASRSTRTAIITSNEKLFFGSGTQLSVL.

The chain couples TRBV6-5 to TRBJ1-1, with 9 bases that match TRBD1. Germline CDR1 reads MNHEY; CDR2 reads SVGAGI. V shed 6 bases, J shed 4 bases, and the junction held 6 bases outside the gene matches. This CDR3 has 14 amino acids. The CDR3 nucleotides are TGTGCCAGCAGGCGGGACAGGGAGAGCACTGAAGCTTTCTTT. Translating gives CASRRDRESTEAFF.

The chain combines TRBV7-9 with TRBJ1-1; D is unclear. This CDR3 has 14 residues. The V gene lost 2 bases and the J gene lost 4 bases, with 11 bases spanning the gap. CDR1 is SEHNR, CDR2 FQNEAQ, per germline (reference sequence). The CDR3 is CASSLREVATEAFF. The CDR3 nucleotides read TGTGCCAGCAGCTTAAGGGAGGTGGCCACTGAAGCTTTCTTT.

This chain links TRBV5-6 with TRBJ1-1; no clear D. The V end lost 4 bases, the J end lost 2 bases, and 21 bases lay between the germline ends. The length of the CDR3 is 17 residues. The germline V gene has CDR1 SGHDT and CDR2 YYEEEE. CDR3 region: CASSALVRESLNTEAFF. The DNA for the CDR3 is TGTGCCAGCAGCGCCCTGGTCCGGGAGTCCCTAAACACTGAAGCTTTCTTT.

The rearrangement joins TRBV5-1 to TRBJ1-5; 7 bases match TRBD1. Losses at the gene ends were 5 bases for V and 6 bases for J; bases not matched to a gene: 8. CDR1 and CDR2 from the germline V gene are SGHRS and YFSETQ. This CDR3 is built from 14 residues. CDR3 in DNA: TGCGCCAGCAGACCCGGGACAGACTTTCAGCCCCAGCATTTT. Amino acid sequence: CASRPGTDFQPQHF.

This clone was picked up one time. V usage is TRBV7-2 and J usage is TRBJ2-6; 10 positions agree with TRBD2. Germline loops: CDR1 SGHTA, CDR2 FQGNSA. The length of the CDR3 is 18 residues. V lost 2 bases and J lost 0; bases outside the gene matches: 4. This chain's CDR3 is CASSLTSGATSGANVLTF. In nucleotides, the CDR3 is TGTGCCAGCAGCTTAACTAGCGGGGCAACCTCTGGGGCCAACGTCCTGACTTTC. Based on the CDR3 plus reference TRBV7-2 and TRBJ2-6, the full variable domain is GAGVSQSPSNKVTEKGKDVELRCDPISGHTALYWYRQSLGQGLEFLIYFQGNSAPDKSGLPSDRFSAERTGGSVSTLTIQRTQQEDSAVYLCASSLTSGATSGANVLTFGAGSRLTVL.

This clone was seen a few times. V is TRBV5-1 and J is TRBJ1-1; weak D call: TRBD1 (6 bases). Germline CDR1 reads SGHRS; CDR2 reads YFSETQ. Trimming removed 6 bases from V and 3 bases from J, with 21 bases in between. The CDR3 sequence is 16 residues long. The CDR3 DNA follows: TGCGCCAGCACCGTGCAGGGGATAAATCTGGACACTGAAGCTTTCTTT. Its protein product is CASTVQGINLDTEAFF.

The rearrangement uses TRBV5-1 and TRBJ2-1; D is uncertain. CDR3 length: 15 amino acids. With 3 bases removed from V and 0 bases from J, the gap between germline ends came to 10 bases. The germline gives CDR1 SGHRS, CDR2 YFSETQ. The CDR3 DNA sequence: TGCGCCAGCAGCTCCCAGACTCGCTCCTACAATGAGCAGTTCTTC. Its translation is CASSSQTRSYNEQFF.

This chain connects TRBV15 to TRBJ2-7; tentative D call: TRBD1 (6 bases). The CDR3 is 16 residues long. The germline V gene has CDR1 LNHNV and CDR2 YYDKDF (reference sequence). V lost 0 bases to trimming and J lost 0 bases, with 12 bases between them. Here the CDR3 reads CATSRDQGLSSYEQYF. CDR3 sequence (DNA): TGTGCCACCAGCAGAGATCAGGGGTTAAGCTCCTACGAGCAGTACTTC.

The CDR3 region has the DNA TGTGCCAGCAGCAAGCGGGAGAGCTCCTACAATGAGCAGTTCTTC. Translation: CASSKRESSYNEQFF. V usage is TRBV28 and J usage is TRBJ2-1; 8 nucleotides line up with TRBD2. Germline V gene data show CDR1 as MDHEN and CDR2 as SYDVKM. Trimming cost V 6 bases and J 0 bases; bases outside gene matches: 4. The CDR3 has 15 residues.